Sequencing of this T cell receptor beta chain was carried out in a study of shared clonotypes between healthy human individuals. CDR1 is LGHNA, CDR2 YSLEER, per germline. V was clipped by 0 bases and J by 3 bases; unmatched bases: 12. The CDR3 sequence is 20 residues long. A deep-level run was used for the assay. Profiling relied on immunoSEQ multiplex PCR, and the TCRdb table lists in-frame clones only, not all of them. The sample records nearly 1,000,000 clones, more than 75% being singletons. This clone was seen a single time. V gene TRBV4-3 combines with J gene TRBJ2-7, with TRBD2 matching 15 bases. The source is a man younger than 35 in good health. Material: memory CD4+ T cells sorted from blood. Subset: CD45RA-negative fraction. The CDR3 reads CASSQDGLDGTSGRHYEQYF. CDR3 bases: TGCGCCAGCAGCCAAGATGGGTTGGACGGGACTAGCGGGAGGCACTACGAGCAGTACTTC.